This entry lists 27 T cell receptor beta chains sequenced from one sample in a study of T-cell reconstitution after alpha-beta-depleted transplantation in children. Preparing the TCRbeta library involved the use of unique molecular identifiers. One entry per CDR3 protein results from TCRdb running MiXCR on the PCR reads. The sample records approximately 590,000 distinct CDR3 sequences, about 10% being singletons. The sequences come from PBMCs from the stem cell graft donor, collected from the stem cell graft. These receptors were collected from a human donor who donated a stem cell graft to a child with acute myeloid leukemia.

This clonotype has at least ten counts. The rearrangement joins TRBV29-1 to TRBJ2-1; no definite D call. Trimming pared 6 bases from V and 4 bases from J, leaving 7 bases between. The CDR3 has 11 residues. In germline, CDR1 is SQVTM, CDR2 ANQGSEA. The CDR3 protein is CSVARYNEQFF. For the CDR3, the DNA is TGCAGCGTCGCAAGGTACAATGAGCAGTTCTTC.

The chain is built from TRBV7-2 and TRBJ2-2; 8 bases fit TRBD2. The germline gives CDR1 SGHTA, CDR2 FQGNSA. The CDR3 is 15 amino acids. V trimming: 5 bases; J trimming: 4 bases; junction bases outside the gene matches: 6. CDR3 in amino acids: CASSTGGTVTGELFF. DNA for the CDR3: TGTGCCAGCAGCACGGGAGGGACGGTCACCGGGGAGCTGTTTTTT.

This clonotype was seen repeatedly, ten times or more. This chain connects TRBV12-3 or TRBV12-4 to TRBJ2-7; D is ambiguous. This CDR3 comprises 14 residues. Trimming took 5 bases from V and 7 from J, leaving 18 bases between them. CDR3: CASSQPGPRVEQYF. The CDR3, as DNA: TGTGCCAGCAGTCAACCGGGCCCCCGAGTGGAGCAGTACTTC.

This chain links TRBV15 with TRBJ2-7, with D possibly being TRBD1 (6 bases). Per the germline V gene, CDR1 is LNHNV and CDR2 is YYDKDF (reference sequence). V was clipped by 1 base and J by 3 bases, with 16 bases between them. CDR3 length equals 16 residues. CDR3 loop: CATSRVKGVGIYEQYF. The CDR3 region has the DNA TGTGCCACCAGCAGAGTGAAGGGGGTGGGAATCTACGAGCAGTACTTC.

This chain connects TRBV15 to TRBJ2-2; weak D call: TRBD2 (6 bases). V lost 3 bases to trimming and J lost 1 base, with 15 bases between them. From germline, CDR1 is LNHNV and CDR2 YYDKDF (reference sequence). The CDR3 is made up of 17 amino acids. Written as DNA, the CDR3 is TGTGCCACCAGCAGTGGATCATTTAGCGGGAACACCGGGGAGCTGTTTTTT. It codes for CATSSGSFSGNTGELFF.

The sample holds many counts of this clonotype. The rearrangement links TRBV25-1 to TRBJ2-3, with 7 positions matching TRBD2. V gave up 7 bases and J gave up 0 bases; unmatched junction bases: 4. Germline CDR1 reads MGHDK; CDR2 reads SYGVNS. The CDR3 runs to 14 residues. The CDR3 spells CASTASGSTDTQYF. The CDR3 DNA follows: TGTGCCAGCACGGCTAGCGGAAGCACAGATACGCAGTATTTT.

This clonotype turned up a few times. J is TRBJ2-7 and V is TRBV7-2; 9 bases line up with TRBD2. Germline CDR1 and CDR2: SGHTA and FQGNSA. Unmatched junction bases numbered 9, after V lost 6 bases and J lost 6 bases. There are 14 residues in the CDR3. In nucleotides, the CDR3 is TGTGCCAGCAGTTTTTTAGCGGGAGAGGGCGAGCAGTACTTC. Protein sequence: CASSFLAGEGEQYF. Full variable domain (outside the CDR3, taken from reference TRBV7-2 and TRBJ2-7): GAGVSQSPSNKVTEKGKDVELRCDPISGHTALYWYRQSLGQGLEFLIYFQGNSAPDKSGLPSDRFSAERTGGSVSTLTIQRTQQEDSAVYLCASSFLAGEGEQYFGPGTRLTVT.

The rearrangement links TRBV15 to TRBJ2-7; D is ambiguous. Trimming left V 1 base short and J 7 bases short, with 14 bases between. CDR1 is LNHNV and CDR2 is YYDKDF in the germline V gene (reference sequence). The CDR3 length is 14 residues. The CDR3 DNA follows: TGTGCCACCAGCAGAGCTGCCCAGCCCCGGGAGCAGTACTTC. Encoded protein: CATSRAAQPREQYF.

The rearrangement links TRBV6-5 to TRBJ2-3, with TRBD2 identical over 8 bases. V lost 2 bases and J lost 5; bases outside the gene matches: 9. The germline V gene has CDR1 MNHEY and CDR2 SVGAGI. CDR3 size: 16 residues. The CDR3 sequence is CASSYAGGNRGDTQYF. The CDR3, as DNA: TGTGCCAGCAGTTACGCGGGAGGCAATCGGGGAGATACGCAGTATTTT.

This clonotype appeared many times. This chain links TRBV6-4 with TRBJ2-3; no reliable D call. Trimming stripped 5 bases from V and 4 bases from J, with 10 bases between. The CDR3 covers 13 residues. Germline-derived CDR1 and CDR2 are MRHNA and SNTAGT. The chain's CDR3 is CASSPVWADTQYF. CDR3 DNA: TGTGCCAGCAGTCCTGTCTGGGCAGATACGCAGTATTTT.

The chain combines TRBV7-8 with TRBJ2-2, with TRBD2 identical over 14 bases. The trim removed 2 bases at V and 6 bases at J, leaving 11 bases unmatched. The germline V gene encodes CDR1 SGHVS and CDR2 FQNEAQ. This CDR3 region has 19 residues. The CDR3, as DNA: TGTGCCAGCAGCTTACGGATCAGGGGACTAGCGGGAGAGGCCGGGGAGCTGTTTTTT. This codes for CASSLRIRGLAGEAGELFF.

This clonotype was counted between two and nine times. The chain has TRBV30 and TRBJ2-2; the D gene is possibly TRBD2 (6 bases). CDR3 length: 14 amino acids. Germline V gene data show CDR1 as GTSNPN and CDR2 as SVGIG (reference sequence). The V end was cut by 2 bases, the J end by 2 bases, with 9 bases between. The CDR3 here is CAWSPGSNTGELFF. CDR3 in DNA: TGTGCCTGGAGTCCCGGGAGTAACACCGGGGAGCTGTTTTTT.

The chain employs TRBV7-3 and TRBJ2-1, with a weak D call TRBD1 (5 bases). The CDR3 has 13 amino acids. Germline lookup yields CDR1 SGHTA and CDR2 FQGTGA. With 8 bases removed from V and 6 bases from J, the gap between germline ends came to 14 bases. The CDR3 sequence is CASATGMSNEQFF. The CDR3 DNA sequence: TGTGCCAGCGCCACAGGAATGTCCAATGAGCAGTTCTTC.

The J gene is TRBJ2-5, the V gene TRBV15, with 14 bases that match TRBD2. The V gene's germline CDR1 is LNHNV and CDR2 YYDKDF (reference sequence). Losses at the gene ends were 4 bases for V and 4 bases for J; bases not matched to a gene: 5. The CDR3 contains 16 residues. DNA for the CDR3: TGTGCCACCAGCACGGGACTAGCGGGAGTAGGAGAGACCCAGTACTTC. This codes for CATSTGLAGVGETQYF.

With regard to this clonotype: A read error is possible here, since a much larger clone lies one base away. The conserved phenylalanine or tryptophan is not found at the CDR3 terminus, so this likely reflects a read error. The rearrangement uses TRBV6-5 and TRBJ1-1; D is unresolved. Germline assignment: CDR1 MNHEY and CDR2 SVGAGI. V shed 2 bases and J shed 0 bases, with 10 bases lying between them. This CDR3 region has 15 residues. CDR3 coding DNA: TGTGCCAGCAGTTACGGAGGCAGCTTGAACACTGAAGCTTTCTTA. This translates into CASSYGGSLNTEAFL.

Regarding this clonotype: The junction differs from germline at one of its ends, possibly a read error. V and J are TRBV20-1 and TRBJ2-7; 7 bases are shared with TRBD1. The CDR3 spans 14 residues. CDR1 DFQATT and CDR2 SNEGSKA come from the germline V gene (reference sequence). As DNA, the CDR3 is TGCAGTGCTAGAGACCCGGGACAGAACTACGAGCGGTACTTC. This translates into CSARDPGQNYERYF.

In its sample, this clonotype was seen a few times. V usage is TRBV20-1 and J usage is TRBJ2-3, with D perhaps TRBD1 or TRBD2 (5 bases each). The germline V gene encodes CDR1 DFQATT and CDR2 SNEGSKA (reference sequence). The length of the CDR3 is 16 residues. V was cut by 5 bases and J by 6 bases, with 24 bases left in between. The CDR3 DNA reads TGCAGTGCTCCACACCCCGGGACCTCCATCGAGGATACGCAGTATTTT. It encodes CSAPHPGTSIEDTQYF.

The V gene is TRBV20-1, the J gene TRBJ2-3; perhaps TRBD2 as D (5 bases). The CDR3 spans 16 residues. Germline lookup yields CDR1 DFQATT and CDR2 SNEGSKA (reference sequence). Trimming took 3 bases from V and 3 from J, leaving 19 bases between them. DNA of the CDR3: TGCAGTGCTAGCGGAGCGGCCTCCCGAGGGACAGATACGCAGTATTTT. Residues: CSASGAASRGTDTQYF.

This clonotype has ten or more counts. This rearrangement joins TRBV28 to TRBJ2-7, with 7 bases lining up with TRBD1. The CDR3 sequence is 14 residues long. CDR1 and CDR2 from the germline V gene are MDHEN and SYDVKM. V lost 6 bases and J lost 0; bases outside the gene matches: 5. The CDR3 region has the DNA TGTGCCAGCAGGAGGACAGGCTACTCCTACGAGCAGTACTTC. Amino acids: CASRRTGYSYEQYF.

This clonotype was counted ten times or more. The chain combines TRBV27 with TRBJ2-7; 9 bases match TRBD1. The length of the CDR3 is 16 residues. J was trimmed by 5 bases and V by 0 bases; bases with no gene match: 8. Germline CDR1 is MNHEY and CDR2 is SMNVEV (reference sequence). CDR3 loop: CASSLSSPGQGNEQYF. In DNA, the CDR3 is TGTGCCAGCAGTTTATCATCCCCGGGACAGGGCAACGAGCAGTACTTC.

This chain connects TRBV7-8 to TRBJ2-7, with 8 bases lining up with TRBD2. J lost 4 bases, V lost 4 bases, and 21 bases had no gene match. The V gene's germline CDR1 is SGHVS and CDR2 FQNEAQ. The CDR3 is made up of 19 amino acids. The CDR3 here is CASSSHPRSGSGSVYEQYF. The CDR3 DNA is TGTGCCAGCAGCTCCCACCCCAGGTCGGGGAGCGGGAGTGTTTACGAGCAGTACTTC. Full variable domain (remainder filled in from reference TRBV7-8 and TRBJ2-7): GAGVSQSPRYKVAKRGQDVALRCDPISGHVSLFWYQQALGQGPEFLTYFQNEAQLDKSGLPSDRFFAERPEGSVSTLKIQRTQQEDSAVYLCASSSHPRSGSGSVYEQYFGPGTRLTVT.

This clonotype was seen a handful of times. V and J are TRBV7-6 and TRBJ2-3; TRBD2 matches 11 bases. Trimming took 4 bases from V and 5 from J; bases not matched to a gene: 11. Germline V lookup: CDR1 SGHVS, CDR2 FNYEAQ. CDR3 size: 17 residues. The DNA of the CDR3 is TGTGCCAGCAGCTCCTTAGCGGGAGGGCCCAAGGTAGATACGCAGTATTTT. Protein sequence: CASSSLAGGPKVDTQYF.

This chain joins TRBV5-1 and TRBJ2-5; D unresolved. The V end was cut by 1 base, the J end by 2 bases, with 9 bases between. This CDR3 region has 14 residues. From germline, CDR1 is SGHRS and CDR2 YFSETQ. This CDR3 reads CASSLMGKQETQYF. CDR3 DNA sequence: TGCGCCAGCAGCTTGATGGGAAAACAAGAGACCCAGTACTTC.

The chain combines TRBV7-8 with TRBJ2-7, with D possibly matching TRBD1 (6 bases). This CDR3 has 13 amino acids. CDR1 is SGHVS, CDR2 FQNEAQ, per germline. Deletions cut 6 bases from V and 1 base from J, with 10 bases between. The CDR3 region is CASRFRGSYEQYF. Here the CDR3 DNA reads TGTGCCAGCAGGTTCAGGGGATCCTACGAGCAGTACTTC.

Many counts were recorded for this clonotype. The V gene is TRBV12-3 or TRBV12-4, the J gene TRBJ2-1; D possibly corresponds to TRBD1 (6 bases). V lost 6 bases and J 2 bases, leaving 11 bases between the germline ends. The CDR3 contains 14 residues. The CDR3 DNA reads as TGTGCCAGCAGCCCCAACAGGGCCTACAATGAGCAGTTCTTC. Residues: CASSPNRAYNEQFF.

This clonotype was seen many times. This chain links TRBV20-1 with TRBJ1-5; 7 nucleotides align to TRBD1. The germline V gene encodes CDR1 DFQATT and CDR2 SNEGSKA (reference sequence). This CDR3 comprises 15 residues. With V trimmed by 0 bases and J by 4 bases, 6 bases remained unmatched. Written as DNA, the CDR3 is TGCAGTGCTAGAGATTTCGGGACAGAGAATCAGCCCCAGCATTTT. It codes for CSARDFGTENQPQHF.

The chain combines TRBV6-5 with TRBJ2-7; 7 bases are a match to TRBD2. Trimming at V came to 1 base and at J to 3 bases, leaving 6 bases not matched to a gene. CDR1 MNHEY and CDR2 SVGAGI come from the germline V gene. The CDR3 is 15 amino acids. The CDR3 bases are TGTGCCAGCAGTTACTTAGGCGGGAGATTCTACGAGCAGTACTTC. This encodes CASSYLGGRFYEQYF.